Listed below are T cell receptor beta chains from one sample, sequenced in a study of T cells in Graves' hyperthyroidism and ophthalmopathy. MiXCR, run by TCRdb on the multiplex PCR reads, gives a single entry per CDR3 protein. The sample shows around 350,000 distinct CDR3 sequences, 13% of them seen only once. Sequencing used blood. All receptors derive from a woman between 18 and 29 years old with Graves' hyperthyroidism. Each CDR3 is given with its conserved first and last residue. The D gene is left open where the match is weak. Some rows mark clone size as missing; the rest say once, few, many or name a class of expanded clone.

j_call: TRBJ1-2; cdr3_length: 14; v_call: TRBV18; clone_size: many; d_call: NA; cdr3_aa: CASSPGTTFRGYTF; cdr3_nt: TGTGCCAGCTCACCCGGGACCACCTTTAGGGGCTACACCTTC
j_call: TRBJ1-1; cdr3_length: 15; v_call: TRBV30; clone_size: NA; d_call: NA; cdr3_aa: CAWDTGHGMNTEAFF; cdr3_nt: TGTGCCTGGGATACGGGACATGGCATGAACACTGAAGCTTTCTTT
j_call: TRBJ2-1; cdr3_length: 14; v_call: TRBV11-2; clone_size: many; d_call: NA; cdr3_aa: CASSSLAGYNEQFF; cdr3_nt: TGTGCCAGCAGCTCCCTTGCGGGATACAATGAGCAGTTCTTC
j_call: TRBJ1-1; cdr3_length: 12; v_call: TRBV20-1; clone_size: many; d_call: TRBD1; cdr3_aa: CSARGQGEEAFF; cdr3_nt: TGCAGTGCTAGAGGACAGGGGGAGGAAGCTTTCTTT
j_call: TRBJ2-2; cdr3_length: 18; v_call: TRBV7-2; clone_size: once; d_call: NA; cdr3_aa: CASSLASPGRRSTGELFF; cdr3_nt: TGTGCCAGCAGCTTAGCTTCGCCAGGGCGTCGATCCACCGGGGAGCTGTTTTTT
j_call: TRBJ2-2; cdr3_length: 18; v_call: TRBV5-1; clone_size: many; d_call: TRBD2; cdr3_aa: CASSLTTSGRADTGELFF; cdr3_nt: TGCGCCAGCAGCTTGACGACTAGCGGGAGGGCCGACACCGGGGAGCTGTTTTTT
j_call: TRBJ1-1; cdr3_length: 16; v_call: TRBV7-2; clone_size: many; d_call: TRBD1; cdr3_aa: CASSPRQGATNTEAFF; cdr3_nt: TGTGCCAGCAGCCCCCGACAGGGTGCAACGAACACTGAAGCTTTCTTT
j_call: TRBJ1-2; cdr3_length: 15; v_call: TRBV10-3; clone_size: many; d_call: TRBD1; cdr3_aa: CAISFPGQGDYGYTF; cdr3_nt: TGTGCCATCAGTTTCCCGGGACAGGGGGACTATGGCTACACCTTC
j_call: TRBJ2-7; cdr3_length: 15; v_call: TRBV6-2/TRBV6-3; clone_size: many; d_call: NA; cdr3_aa: CASSQMTTISYEQYF; cdr3_nt: TGTGCCAGCAGCCAGATGACTACCATTTCCTACGAGCAGTACTTC
j_call: TRBJ2-1; cdr3_length: 15; v_call: TRBV9; clone_size: many; d_call: TRBD2; cdr3_aa: CASSVAGGPNNEQFF; cdr3_nt: TGTGCCAGCAGCGTAGCGGGAGGGCCGAATAATGAGCAGTTCTTC
j_call: TRBJ1-1; cdr3_length: 15; v_call: TRBV3-1; clone_size: many; d_call: TRBD1; cdr3_aa: CASSQDTGAITEAFF; cdr3_nt: TGTGCCAGCAGCCAAGATACAGGGGCCATAACTGAAGCTTTCTTT
j_call: TRBJ2-1; cdr3_length: 16; v_call: TRBV29-1; clone_size: NA; d_call: TRBD1; cdr3_aa: CSVEDVIGQGGNEQFF; cdr3_nt: TGCAGCGTTGAAGATGTAATTGGACAGGGTGGGAATGAGCAGTTCTTC
j_call: TRBJ1-2; cdr3_length: 13; v_call: TRBV15; clone_size: many; d_call: NA; cdr3_aa: CATSRPGGGGYTF; cdr3_nt: TGTGCCACCAGCAGACCTGGAGGCGGTGGCTACACCTTC
j_call: TRBJ2-3; cdr3_length: 15; v_call: TRBV5-4; clone_size: NA; d_call: NA; cdr3_aa: CASNLGVGYTDTQYF; cdr3_nt: TGTGCCAGCAACTTGGGTGTCGGATACACAGATACGCAGTATTTT
j_call: TRBJ1-4; cdr3_length: 14; v_call: TRBV20-1; clone_size: NA; d_call: NA; cdr3_aa: CSADDGAREEKLFF; cdr3_nt: TGCAGTGCTGACGATGGAGCCCGTGAGGAAAAACTGTTTTTT
j_call: TRBJ1-2; cdr3_length: 15; v_call: TRBV18; clone_size: many; d_call: NA; cdr3_aa: CASSPPATVNYGYTF; cdr3_nt: TGTGCCAGCTCACCACCTGCGACAGTTAACTATGGCTACACCTTC
j_call: TRBJ2-1; cdr3_length: 15; v_call: TRBV7-9; clone_size: many; d_call: NA; cdr3_aa: CASSSLRGSYNEQFF; cdr3_nt: TGTGCCAGCAGCTCCCTACGGGGCTCCTACAATGAGCAGTTCTTC
j_call: TRBJ1-1; cdr3_length: 17; v_call: TRBV5-6; clone_size: many; d_call: TRBD1; cdr3_aa: CASSPPDRGYRDTEAFF; cdr3_nt: TGTGCCAGCAGCCCTCCGGACAGGGGCTACCGTGACACTGAAGCTTTCTTT
j_call: TRBJ2-7; cdr3_length: 16; v_call: TRBV10-3; clone_size: NA; d_call: NA; cdr3_aa: CAISESVRINGHEQYF; cdr3_nt: TGTGCCATCAGTGAGTCGGTCAGAATCAACGGCCACGAGCAGTACTTC
j_call: TRBJ2-3; cdr3_length: 17; v_call: TRBV5-8; clone_size: many; d_call: TRBD2; cdr3_aa: CASSLPGTSGRTDTQYF; cdr3_nt: TGTGCCAGCAGCTTACCCGGGACTAGCGGGCGCACAGATACGCAGTATTTT
j_call: TRBJ2-7; cdr3_length: 17; v_call: TRBV6-2/TRBV6-3; clone_size: many; d_call: TRBD1; cdr3_aa: CASSYSTDRVGVYEQYF; cdr3_nt: TGTGCCAGCAGTTACTCTACCGACAGGGTTGGGGTCTACGAGCAGTACTTC
j_call: TRBJ1-6; cdr3_length: 17; v_call: TRBV3-1; clone_size: many; d_call: TRBD1; cdr3_aa: CASSQGSVGQGNSPLHF; cdr3_nt: TGTGCCAGCAGCCAAGGATCCGTGGGACAGGGGAATTCACCCCTCCACTTT
j_call: TRBJ2-1; cdr3_length: 15; v_call: TRBV9; clone_size: NA; d_call: NA; cdr3_aa: CASSPRDRAYNEQFF; cdr3_nt: TGTGCCAGCAGCCCCCGGGACCGAGCCTACAATGAGCAGTTCTTC
j_call: TRBJ2-2; cdr3_length: 15; v_call: TRBV20-1; clone_size: many; d_call: NA; cdr3_aa: CSAREKVSGRGELFF; cdr3_nt: TGCAGTGCTAGAGAGAAAGTGTCAGGGCGCGGGGAGCTGTTTTTT
j_call: TRBJ1-1; cdr3_length: 15; v_call: TRBV15; clone_size: many; d_call: TRBD1; cdr3_aa: CATTPGQTMNTEAFF; cdr3_nt: TGTGCCACCACGCCGGGACAGACCATGAACACTGAAGCTTTCTTT
j_call: TRBJ2-1; cdr3_length: 16; v_call: TRBV7-2; clone_size: many; d_call: TRBD2; cdr3_aa: CASSLVLAGPYNEQFF; cdr3_nt: TGTGCCAGCAGCTTAGTTCTAGCGGGACCCTACAATGAGCAGTTCTTC
j_call: TRBJ1-5; cdr3_length: 12; v_call: TRBV19; clone_size: few; d_call: NA; cdr3_aa: CASTRAGQPQHF; cdr3_nt: TGTGCCAGTACCAGGGCCGGACAGCCCCAGCATTTT
j_call: TRBJ2-7; cdr3_length: 14; v_call: TRBV20-1; clone_size: many; d_call: NA; cdr3_aa: CSARVNSFTYEQYF; cdr3_nt: TGCAGTGCTAGAGTGAATAGTTTCACCTACGAGCAGTACTTC
j_call: TRBJ2-3; cdr3_length: 20; v_call: TRBV9; clone_size: few; d_call: NA; cdr3_aa: CASSLSRGTAPGLVPDTQYF; cdr3_nt: TGTGCCAGCAGCTTATCGAGGGGGACAGCACCGGGACTAGTTCCAGATACGCAGTATTTT
j_call: TRBJ2-6; cdr3_length: 16; v_call: TRBV5-8; clone_size: few; d_call: NA; cdr3_aa: CASSLAIDSGANVLTF; cdr3_nt: TGTGCCAGCAGCTTGGCCATCGACTCTGGGGCCAACGTCCTGACTTTC
j_call: TRBJ2-3; cdr3_length: 17; v_call: TRBV28; clone_size: many; d_call: NA; cdr3_aa: CASSPLLGRESTDTQYF; cdr3_nt: TGTGCCAGCAGCCCCCTACTGGGCCGCGAAAGCACAGATACGCAGTATTTT
j_call: TRBJ1-2; cdr3_length: 17; v_call: TRBV20-1; clone_size: NA; d_call: TRBD1; cdr3_aa: CSTGLATGTGVVEGYTF; cdr3_nt: TGCAGCACGGGACTCGCCACCGGGACAGGGGTGGTTGAGGGCTACACCTTC
j_call: TRBJ2-1; cdr3_length: 15; v_call: TRBV28; clone_size: many; d_call: TRBD1; cdr3_aa: CASRTPGQIYNEQFF; cdr3_nt: TGTGCCAGCAGGACACCGGGACAGATTTACAATGAGCAGTTCTTC
j_call: TRBJ1-1; cdr3_length: 16; v_call: TRBV6-2/TRBV6-3; clone_size: many; d_call: NA; cdr3_aa: CASSYLAANPNTEAFF; cdr3_nt: TGTGCCAGCAGTTATCTGGCCGCTAACCCGAACACTGAAGCTTTCTTT
j_call: TRBJ1-2; cdr3_length: 14; v_call: TRBV18; clone_size: NA; d_call: NA; cdr3_aa: CASSPEGKGYGYTF; cdr3_nt: TGTGCCAGCTCACCAGAGGGGAAGGGGTATGGCTACACCTTC
j_call: TRBJ2-3; cdr3_length: 15; v_call: TRBV20-1; clone_size: NA; d_call: NA; cdr3_aa: CSARDSRQLTDTQYF; cdr3_nt: TGCAGTGCTAGAGATTCGCGGCAGCTCACAGATACGCAGTATTTT
j_call: TRBJ1-3; cdr3_length: 12; v_call: TRBV30; clone_size: many; d_call: NA; cdr3_aa: CAWHGERNTIYF; cdr3_nt: TGTGCCTGGCATGGAGAAAGAAACACCATATATTTT
j_call: TRBJ2-6; cdr3_length: 18; v_call: TRBV6-5; clone_size: NA; d_call: NA; cdr3_aa: CASSYNGGGSSGANVLTF; cdr3_nt: TGTGCCAGCAGTTACAATGGTGGCGGCTCCTCTGGGGCCAACGTCCTGACTTTC
j_call: TRBJ1-1; cdr3_length: 14; v_call: TRBV28; clone_size: many; d_call: TRBD1; cdr3_aa: CASRHRGTNTEAFF; cdr3_nt: TGTGCCAGCAGGCACAGGGGTACGAACACTGAAGCTTTCTTT
j_call: TRBJ1-5; cdr3_length: 16; v_call: TRBV28; clone_size: many; d_call: NA; cdr3_aa: CASSYSRTGVYQPQHF; cdr3_nt: TGTGCCAGCAGTTACTCCCGAACGGGGGTCTATCAGCCCCAGCATTTT
j_call: TRBJ2-1; cdr3_length: 16; v_call: TRBV3-1; clone_size: many; d_call: TRBD1; cdr3_aa: CASSPQRTGAGNEQFF; cdr3_nt: TGTGCCAGCAGCCCCCAGCGGACAGGGGCGGGGAATGAGCAGTTCTTC
j_call: TRBJ1-2; cdr3_length: 17; v_call: TRBV12-5; clone_size: many; d_call: TRBD1; cdr3_aa: CASGLVPRNRGLSKVTF; cdr3_nt: TGTGCTAGTGGTTTGGTACCCCGCAACAGGGGGCTCAGCAAAGTGACCTTC
j_call: TRBJ2-7; cdr3_length: 10; v_call: TRBV20-1; clone_size: many; d_call: NA; cdr3_aa: CSAKNYEQYF; cdr3_nt: TGCAGTGCTAAAAACTACGAGCAGTACTTC
j_call: TRBJ2-2; cdr3_length: 16; v_call: TRBV7-9; clone_size: many; d_call: NA; cdr3_aa: CASQKGWGPDTGELFF; cdr3_nt: TGTGCCAGCCAAAAGGGATGGGGGCCGGACACCGGGGAGCTGTTTTTT
j_call: TRBJ1-5; cdr3_length: 17; v_call: TRBV10-3; clone_size: many; d_call: NA; cdr3_aa: CAITDWAGAYSNQPQHF; cdr3_nt: TGTGCCATCACTGATTGGGCAGGGGCGTATAGCAATCAGCCCCAGCATTTT
j_call: TRBJ2-3; cdr3_length: 15; v_call: TRBV10-3; clone_size: few; d_call: TRBD2; cdr3_aa: CAIRASGASTDTQYF; cdr3_nt: TGTGCCATCCGGGCTAGCGGGGCTAGCACAGATACGCAGTATTTT
j_call: TRBJ2-3; cdr3_length: 15; v_call: TRBV18; clone_size: many; d_call: TRBD2; cdr3_aa: CASSRSGDRTDTQYF; cdr3_nt: TGTGCCAGCTCACGGAGCGGGGACCGCACAGATACGCAGTATTTT
j_call: TRBJ2-1; cdr3_length: 16; v_call: TRBV7-9; clone_size: many; d_call: TRBD1; cdr3_aa: CASSLRQGIIYNEQFF; cdr3_nt: TGTGCCAGCAGCTTGCGACAGGGCATTATATACAATGAGCAGTTCTTC
j_call: TRBJ2-6; cdr3_length: 15; v_call: TRBV28; clone_size: many; d_call: NA; cdr3_aa: CASSLYRPGANVLTF; cdr3_nt: TGTGCCAGCAGTTTATACAGGCCTGGGGCCAACGTCCTGACTTTC
j_call: TRBJ2-2; cdr3_length: 17; v_call: TRBV6-2/TRBV6-3; clone_size: NA; d_call: NA; cdr3_aa: CACSYSSPGPDTGELFF; cdr3_nt: TGTGCCTGCAGCTACTCTTCGCCGGGCCCAGACACCGGGGAGCTGTTTTTT
j_call: TRBJ2-7; cdr3_length: 16; v_call: TRBV27; clone_size: many; d_call: TRBD1; cdr3_aa: CASSFGTGKGSYEQYF; cdr3_nt: TGTGCCAGCAGTTTCGGGACAGGGAAGGGCTCCTACGAGCAGTACTTC
j_call: TRBJ1-1; cdr3_length: 12; v_call: TRBV15; clone_size: many; d_call: NA; cdr3_aa: CATSRAQAEAFF; cdr3_nt: TGTGCCACCAGCAGAGCACAGGCCGAAGCTTTCTTT
j_call: TRBJ1-4; cdr3_length: 13; v_call: TRBV7-9; clone_size: NA; d_call: NA; cdr3_aa: CASSLAPGHKLFF; cdr3_nt: TGTGCCAGCAGCTTGGCCCCGGGGCATAAACTGTTTTTT